This TCR beta chain derives from a study of Ad26.COV2.S vaccination and SARS-CoV-2 variants. Whole-study context: Ad26.COV2.S given intramuscularly, once or twice 56 days apart.

J lost 7 bases, V lost 5 bases, and 10 bases had no gene match. The CDR3 runs 15 residues. Germline CDR1 SGHTA, CDR2 FQGNSA. The treatment was: some 19 received Ad26.COV2.S at low or high dose, single or two shots; roughly five received placebo; per-sample allocation not given. The samples date from day 63 after the first vaccine or placebo injection. Some clones are missing from TCRdb's copy, which holds only in-frame ones; the method was immunoSEQ multiplex PCR. The sample has some 290,000 clones, around 84% seen once. This sample comprised peripheral blood, obtained in a trial of Ad26.COV2.S vaccine versus placebo. J is TRBJ2-5 and V is TRBV7-2; 10 nucleotides align to TRBD1. The clonotype originates from a person aged 18-65 years who received the Ad26.COV2.S COVID-19 vaccine or a placebo. The chain's CDR3 is CASSPDRGGSGTQYF. The DNA for the CDR3 is TGTGCCAGCAGCCCGGACAGGGGGGGGTCAGGGACCCAGTACTTC.